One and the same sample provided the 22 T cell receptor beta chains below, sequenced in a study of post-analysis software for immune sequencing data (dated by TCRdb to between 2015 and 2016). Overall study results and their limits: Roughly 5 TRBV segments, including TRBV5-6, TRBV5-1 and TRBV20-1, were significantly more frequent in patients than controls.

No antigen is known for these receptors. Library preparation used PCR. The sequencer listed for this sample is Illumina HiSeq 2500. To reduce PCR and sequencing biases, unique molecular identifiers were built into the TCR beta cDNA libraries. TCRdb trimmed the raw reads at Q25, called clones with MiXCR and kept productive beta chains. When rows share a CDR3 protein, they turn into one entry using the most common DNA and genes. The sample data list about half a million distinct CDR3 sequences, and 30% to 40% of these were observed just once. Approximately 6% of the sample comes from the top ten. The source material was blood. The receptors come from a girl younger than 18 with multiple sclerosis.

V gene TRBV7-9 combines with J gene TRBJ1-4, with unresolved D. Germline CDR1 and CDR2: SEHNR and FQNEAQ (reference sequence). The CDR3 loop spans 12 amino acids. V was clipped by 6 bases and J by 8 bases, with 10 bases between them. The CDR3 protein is CASRHSDEKLFF. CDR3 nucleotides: TGTGCCAGCAGACATTCCGACGAAAAACTGTTTTTT.

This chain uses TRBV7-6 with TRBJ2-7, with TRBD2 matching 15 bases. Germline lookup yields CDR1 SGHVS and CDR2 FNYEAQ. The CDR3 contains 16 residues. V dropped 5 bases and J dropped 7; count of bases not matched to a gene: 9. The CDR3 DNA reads TGTGCCAGCAGCGGACTAGCGGGGGGGCCTAACAATGAGCAGTACTTC. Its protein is CASSGLAGGPNNEQYF.

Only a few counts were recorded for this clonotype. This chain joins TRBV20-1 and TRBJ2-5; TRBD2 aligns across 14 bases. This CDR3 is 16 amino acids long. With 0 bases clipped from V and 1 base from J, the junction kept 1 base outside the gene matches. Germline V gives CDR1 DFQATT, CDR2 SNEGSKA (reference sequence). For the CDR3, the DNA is TGCAGTGCTAGAGAGACTAGCGGGGGGGTCCAAGAGACCCAGTACTTC. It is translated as CSARETSGGVQETQYF.

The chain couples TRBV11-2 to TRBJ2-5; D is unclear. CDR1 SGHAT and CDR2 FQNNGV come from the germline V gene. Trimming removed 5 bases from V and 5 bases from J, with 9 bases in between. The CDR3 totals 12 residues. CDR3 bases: TGTGCCAGCAGCCCACTCTGGGAGACCCAGTACTTC. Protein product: CASSPLWETQYF.

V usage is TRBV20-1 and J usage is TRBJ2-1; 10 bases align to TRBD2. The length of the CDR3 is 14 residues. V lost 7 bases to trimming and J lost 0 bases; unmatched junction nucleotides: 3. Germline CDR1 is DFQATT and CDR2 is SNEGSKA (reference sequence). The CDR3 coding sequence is TGCAGTGTTAGGACTAGCGGCTCCTACAATGAGCAGTTCTTC. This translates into CSVRTSGSYNEQFF.

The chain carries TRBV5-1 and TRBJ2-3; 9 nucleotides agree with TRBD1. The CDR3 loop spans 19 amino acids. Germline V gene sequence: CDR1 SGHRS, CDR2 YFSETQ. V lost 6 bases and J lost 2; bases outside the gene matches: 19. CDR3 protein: CASTLGNVGQGPTTDTQYF. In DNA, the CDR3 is TGCGCCAGCACACTTGGCAATGTGGGACAGGGTCCTACCACAGATACGCAGTATTTT.

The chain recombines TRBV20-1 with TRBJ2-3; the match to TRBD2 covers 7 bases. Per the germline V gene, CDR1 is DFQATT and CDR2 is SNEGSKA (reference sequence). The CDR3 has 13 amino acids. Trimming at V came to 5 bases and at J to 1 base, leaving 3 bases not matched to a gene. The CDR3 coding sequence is TGCAGTGCTCGACTAGCCCGCACAGATACGCAGTATTTT. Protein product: CSARLARTDTQYF.

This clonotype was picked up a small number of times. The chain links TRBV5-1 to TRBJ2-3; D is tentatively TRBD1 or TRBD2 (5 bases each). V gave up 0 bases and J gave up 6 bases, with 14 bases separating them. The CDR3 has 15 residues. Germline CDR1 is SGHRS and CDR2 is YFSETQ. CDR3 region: CASSLGRGPPDTQYF. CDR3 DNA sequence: TGCGCCAGCAGCTTGGGCCGGGGCCCCCCGGATACGCAGTATTTT. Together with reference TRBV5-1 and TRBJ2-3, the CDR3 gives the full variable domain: KAGVTQTPRYLIKTRGQQVTLSCSPISGHRSVSWYQQTPGQGLQFLFEYFSETQRNKGNFPGRFSGRQFSNSRSEMNVSTLELGDSALYLCASSLGRGPPDTQYFGPGTRLTVL.

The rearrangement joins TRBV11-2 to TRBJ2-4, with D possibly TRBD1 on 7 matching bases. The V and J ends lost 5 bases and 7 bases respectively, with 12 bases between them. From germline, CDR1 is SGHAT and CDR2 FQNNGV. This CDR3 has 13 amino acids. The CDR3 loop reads CASSRAGGNIQYF. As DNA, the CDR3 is TGTGCCAGCAGCCGAGCAGGGGGGAACATTCAGTACTTC.

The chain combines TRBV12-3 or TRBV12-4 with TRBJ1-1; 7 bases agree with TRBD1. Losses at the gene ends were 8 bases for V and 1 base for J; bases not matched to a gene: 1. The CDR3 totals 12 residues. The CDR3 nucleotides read TGTGCCAGCGGGACAGAGAACACTGAAGCTTTCTTT. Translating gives CASGTENTEAFF.

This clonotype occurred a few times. CDR3 DNA sequence: TGTGCCAGCAGCTTGGCAACAGCTACTAATTCACCCCTCCACTTT. Translated, it gives CASSLATATNSPLHF. V usage is TRBV5-5 and J usage is TRBJ1-6; D unresolved. Germline values: CDR1 SGHKS, CDR2 YYEKEE (reference sequence). Trimming removed 0 bases from V and 6 bases from J, with 10 bases in between. The CDR3 covers 15 residues.

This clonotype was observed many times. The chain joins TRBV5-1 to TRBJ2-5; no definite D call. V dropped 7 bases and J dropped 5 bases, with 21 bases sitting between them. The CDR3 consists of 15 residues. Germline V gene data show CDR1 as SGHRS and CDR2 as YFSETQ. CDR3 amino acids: CASRADPTLRETQYF. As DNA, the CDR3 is TGCGCCAGCCGGGCGGACCCAACCCTCAGGGAGACCCAGTACTTC. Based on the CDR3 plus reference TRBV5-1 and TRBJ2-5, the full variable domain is KAGVTQTPRYLIKTRGQQVTLSCSPISGHRSVSWYQQTPGQGLQFLFEYFSETQRNKGNFPGRFSGRQFSNSRSEMNVSTLELGDSALYLCASRADPTLRETQYFGPGTRLLVL.

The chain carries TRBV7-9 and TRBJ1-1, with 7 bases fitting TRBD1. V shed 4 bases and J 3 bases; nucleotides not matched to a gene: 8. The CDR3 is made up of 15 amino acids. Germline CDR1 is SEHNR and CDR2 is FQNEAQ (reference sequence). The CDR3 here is CASSSTATGDTEAFF. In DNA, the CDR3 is TGTGCCAGCAGCTCCACGGCTACAGGGGACACTGAAGCTTTCTTT.

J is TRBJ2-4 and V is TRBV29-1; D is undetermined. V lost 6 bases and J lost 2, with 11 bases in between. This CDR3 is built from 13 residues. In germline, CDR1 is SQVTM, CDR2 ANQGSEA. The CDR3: CSVSGFPKNIQYF. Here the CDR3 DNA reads TGCAGCGTCTCTGGATTCCCCAAAAACATTCAGTACTTC.

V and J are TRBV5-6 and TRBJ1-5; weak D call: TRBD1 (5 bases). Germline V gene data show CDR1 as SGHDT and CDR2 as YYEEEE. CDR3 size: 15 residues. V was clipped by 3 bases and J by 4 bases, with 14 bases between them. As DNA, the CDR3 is TGTGCCAGCAGCTACGGGAGAGGGGCTAATCAGCCCCAGCATTTT. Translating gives CASSYGRGANQPQHF. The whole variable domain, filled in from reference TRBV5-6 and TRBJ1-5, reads DAGVTQSPTHLIKTRGQQVTLRCSPKSGHDTVSWYQQALGQGPQFIFQYYEEEERQRGNFPDRFSGHQFPNYSSELNVNALLLGDSALYLCASSYGRGANQPQHFGDGTRLSIL.

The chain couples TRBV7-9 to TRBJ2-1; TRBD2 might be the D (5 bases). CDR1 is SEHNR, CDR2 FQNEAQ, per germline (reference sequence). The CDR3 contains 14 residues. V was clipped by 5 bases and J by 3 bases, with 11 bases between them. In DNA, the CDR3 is TGTGCCAGCAGCCGCGGGTCTATCTACAATGAGCAGTTCTTC. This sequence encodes CASSRGSIYNEQFF.

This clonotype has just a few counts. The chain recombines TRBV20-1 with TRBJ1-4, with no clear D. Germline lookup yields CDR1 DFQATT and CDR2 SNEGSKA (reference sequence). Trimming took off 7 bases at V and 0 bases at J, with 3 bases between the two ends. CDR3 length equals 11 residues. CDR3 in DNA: TGCAGTGTTGCAACTAATGAAAAACTGTTTTTT. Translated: CSVATNEKLFF.

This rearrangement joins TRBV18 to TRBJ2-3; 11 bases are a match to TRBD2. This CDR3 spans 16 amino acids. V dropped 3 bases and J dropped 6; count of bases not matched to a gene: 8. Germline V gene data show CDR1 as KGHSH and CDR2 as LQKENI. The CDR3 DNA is TGTGCCAGCTCACCCGCTCTAGCGGGGGGCGGGGATACGCAGTATTTT. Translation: CASSPALAGGGDTQYF.

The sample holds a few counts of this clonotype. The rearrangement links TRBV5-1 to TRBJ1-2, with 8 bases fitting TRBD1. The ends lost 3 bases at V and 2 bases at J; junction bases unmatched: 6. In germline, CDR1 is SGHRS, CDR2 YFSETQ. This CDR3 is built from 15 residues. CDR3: CASSSRQGQNYGYTF. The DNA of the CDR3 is TGCGCCAGCAGCTCCCGACAGGGGCAGAACTATGGCTACACCTTC. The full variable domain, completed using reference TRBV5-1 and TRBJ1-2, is KAGVTQTPRYLIKTRGQQVTLSCSPISGHRSVSWYQQTPGQGLQFLFEYFSETQRNKGNFPGRFSGRQFSNSRSEMNVSTLELGDSALYLCASSSRQGQNYGYTFGSGTRLTVV.

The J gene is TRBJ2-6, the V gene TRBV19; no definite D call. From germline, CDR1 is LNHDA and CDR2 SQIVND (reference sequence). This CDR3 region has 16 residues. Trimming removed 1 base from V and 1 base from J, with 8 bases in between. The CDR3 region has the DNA TGTGCCAGTAGTATAGGAGAGGTTTCTGGGGCCAACGTCCTGACTTTC. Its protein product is CASSIGEVSGANVLTF.

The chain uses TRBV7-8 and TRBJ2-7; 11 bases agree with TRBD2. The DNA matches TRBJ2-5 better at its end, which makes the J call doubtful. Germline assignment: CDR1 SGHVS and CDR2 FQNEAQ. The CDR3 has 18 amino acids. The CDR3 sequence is CASSLGVLAGGSKETQYF. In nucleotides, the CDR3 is TGTGCCAGCAGCTTAGGCGTTCTAGCGGGGGGTTCTAAAGAGACCCAGTACTTC.

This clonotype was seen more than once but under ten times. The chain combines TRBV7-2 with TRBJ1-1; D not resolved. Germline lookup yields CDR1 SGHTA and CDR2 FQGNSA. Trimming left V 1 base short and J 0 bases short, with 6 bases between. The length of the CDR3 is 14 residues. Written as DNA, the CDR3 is TGTGCCAGCAGCTTAGGGCCAGTGAACACTGAAGCTTTCTTT. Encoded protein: CASSLGPVNTEAFF.